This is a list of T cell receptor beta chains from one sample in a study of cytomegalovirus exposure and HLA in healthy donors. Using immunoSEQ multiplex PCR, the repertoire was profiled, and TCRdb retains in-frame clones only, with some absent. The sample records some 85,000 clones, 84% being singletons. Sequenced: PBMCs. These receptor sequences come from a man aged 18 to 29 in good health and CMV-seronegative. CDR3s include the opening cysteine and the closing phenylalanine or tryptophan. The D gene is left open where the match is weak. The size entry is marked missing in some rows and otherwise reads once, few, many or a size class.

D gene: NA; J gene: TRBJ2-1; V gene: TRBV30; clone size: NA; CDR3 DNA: TGTGCCTGGAGTGGTACGGGAGAGCAGTTCTTC; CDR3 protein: CAWSGTGEQFF
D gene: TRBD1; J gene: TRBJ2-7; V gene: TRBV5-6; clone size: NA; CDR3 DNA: TGTGCCAGCAGCTTTACCGGGACAGGGGACTACGAGCAGTACTTC; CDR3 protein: CASSFTGTGDYEQYF
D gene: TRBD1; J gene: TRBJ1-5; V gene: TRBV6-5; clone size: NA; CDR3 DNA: TGTGCCAGCAGCCCAGACAGGGGACTCAATCAGCCCCAGCATTTT; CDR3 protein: CASSPDRGLNQPQHF
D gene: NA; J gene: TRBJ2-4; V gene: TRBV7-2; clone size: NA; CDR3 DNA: TGTGCCAGCAGCTTAGGACTAGGGGCCAAAAACATTCAGTACTTC; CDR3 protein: CASSLGLGAKNIQYF
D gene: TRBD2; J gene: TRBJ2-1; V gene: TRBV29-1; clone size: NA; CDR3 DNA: TGCAGCGTTGGAGGAGGACTAGCGGGAGGGGGCTCCTACAATGAGCAGTTCTTC; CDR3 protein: CSVGGGLAGGGSYNEQFF
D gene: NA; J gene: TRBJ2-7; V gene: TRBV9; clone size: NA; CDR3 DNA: TGTGCCAGCAGCCCCTCCGCGGGGATGGGGCAGTCCTACGAGCAGTACTTC; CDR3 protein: CASSPSAGMGQSYEQYF
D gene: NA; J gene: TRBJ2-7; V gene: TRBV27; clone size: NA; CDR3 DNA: TGTGCCAGCAGCCCGCGGGTCCCAACCTACGAGCAGTACTTC; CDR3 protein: CASSPRVPTYEQYF
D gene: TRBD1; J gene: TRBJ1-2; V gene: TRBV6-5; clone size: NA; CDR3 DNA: TGTGCCAGCAGTAGACTGACAGGGTTTAATGGCTACACCTTC; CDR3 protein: CASSRLTGFNGYTF
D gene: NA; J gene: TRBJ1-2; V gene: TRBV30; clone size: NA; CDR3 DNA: TGTGCCTGGAGTGAAGGCAGGGGTAACTATGGCTACACCTTC; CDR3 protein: CAWSEGRGNYGYTF
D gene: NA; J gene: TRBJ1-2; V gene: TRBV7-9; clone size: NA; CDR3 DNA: TGTGCCAGCAGCTTACATGAATCAGAGGGGGTTATTGGCTACACCTTC; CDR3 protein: CASSLHESEGVIGYTF
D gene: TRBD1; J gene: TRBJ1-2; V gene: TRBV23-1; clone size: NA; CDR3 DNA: TGCGCCAGCAGTCACGACAGGGACGGCTACACCTTC; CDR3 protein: CASSHDRDGYTF
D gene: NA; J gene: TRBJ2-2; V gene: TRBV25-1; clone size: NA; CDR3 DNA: TGTGCCAGCACAGGCGAAACGAACACCGGGGAGCTGTTTTTT; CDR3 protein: CASTGETNTGELFF
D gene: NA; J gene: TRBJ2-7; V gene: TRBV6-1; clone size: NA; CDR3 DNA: TGTGCCAGCAGTGATTCAGGGTATAGGGGTTACGAGCAGTACTTC; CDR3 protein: CASSDSGYRGYEQYF
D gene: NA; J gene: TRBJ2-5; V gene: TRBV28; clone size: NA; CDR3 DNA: TGTGCCAGCAGTTTACCGGGAAACGTCCAAGAGACCCAGTACTTC; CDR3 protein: CASSLPGNVQETQYF
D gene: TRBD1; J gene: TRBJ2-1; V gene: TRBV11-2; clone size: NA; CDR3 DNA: TGTGCCAGCAGCCTGGGACAGGGGTTGTTCTTC; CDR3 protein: CASSLGQGLFF
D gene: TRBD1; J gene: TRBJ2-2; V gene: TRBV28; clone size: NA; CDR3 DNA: TGTGCCAGCAGCTCAGTCAAGAGGGACAGGGGGAACACCGGGGAGCTGTTTTTT; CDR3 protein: CASSSVKRDRGNTGELFF
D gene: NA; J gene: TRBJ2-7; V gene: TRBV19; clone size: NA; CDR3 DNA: TGTGCCAGTAGTAAAAACAGCTACGAGCAGTACTTC; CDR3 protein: CASSKNSYEQYF
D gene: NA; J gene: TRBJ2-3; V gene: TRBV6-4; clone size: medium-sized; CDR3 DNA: TGTGCCAGCAGTAGCGGGAGCACAGATACGCAGTATTTT; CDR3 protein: CASSSGSTDTQYF
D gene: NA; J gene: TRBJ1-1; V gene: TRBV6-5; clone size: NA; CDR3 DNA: TGTGCCAGCAGTTACTCCCCCGGGGTTACTGAAGCTTTCTTT; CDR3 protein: CASSYSPGVTEAFF
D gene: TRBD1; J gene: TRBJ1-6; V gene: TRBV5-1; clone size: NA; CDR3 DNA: TGCGCCAGCAGCCCGGGACAGGGGGCTACCCCCCTCCACTTT; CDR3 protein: CASSPGQGATPLHF
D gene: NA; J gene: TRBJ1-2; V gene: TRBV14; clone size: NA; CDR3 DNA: TGTGCCAGCAGCCAAGATTCAGACTATGGCTACACCTTC; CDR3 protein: CASSQDSDYGYTF
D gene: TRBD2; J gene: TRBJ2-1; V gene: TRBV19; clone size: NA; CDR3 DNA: TGTGCCAGTAGTCTCACCCCGGGACTAGCCACGCAGTTCTTC; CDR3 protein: CASSLTPGLATQFF
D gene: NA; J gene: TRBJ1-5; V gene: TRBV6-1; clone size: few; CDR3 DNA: TGTGCCAGCAGTGAAGCGCGGAGGACGGGCAATCAGCCCCAGCATTTT; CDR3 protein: CASSEARRTGNQPQHF
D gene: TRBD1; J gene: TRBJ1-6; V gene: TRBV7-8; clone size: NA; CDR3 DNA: TGTGCCAGCAGCTTAGTGGGGACTTCGGACAGGGTAAGATATAATTCACCCCTCCACTTT; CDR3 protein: CASSLVGTSDRVRYNSPLHF
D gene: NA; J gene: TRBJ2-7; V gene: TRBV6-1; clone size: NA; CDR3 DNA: TGTGCCAGCAGTGCTGCAGGATACTACGAGCAGTACTTC; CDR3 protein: CASSAAGYYEQYF
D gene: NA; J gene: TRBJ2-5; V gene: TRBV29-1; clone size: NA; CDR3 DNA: TGCAGCGAGGGGGGGGCTAGGGGGGAGACCCAGTACTTC; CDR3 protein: CSEGGARGETQYF
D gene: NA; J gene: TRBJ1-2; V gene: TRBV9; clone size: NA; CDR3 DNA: TGTGCCAGCAGCGCCGTCCCCTATGGCTACACCTTC; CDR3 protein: CASSAVPYGYTF
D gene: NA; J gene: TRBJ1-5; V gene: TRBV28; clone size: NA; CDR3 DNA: TGTGCCAGCACCCCCCTGGGGGGGGTAGTCCGCAATCAGCCCCAGCATTTT; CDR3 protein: CASTPLGGVVRNQPQHF
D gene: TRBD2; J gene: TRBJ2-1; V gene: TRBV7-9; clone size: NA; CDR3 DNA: TGTGCCAGCAGCTCCCCCGGGACTAGCGGTCAACAGTTCTTC; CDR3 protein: CASSSPGTSGQQFF
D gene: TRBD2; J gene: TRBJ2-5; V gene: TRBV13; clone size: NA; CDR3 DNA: TGTGCCGGGGGGCTAGCGGGAGAAGAGACCCAGTACTTC; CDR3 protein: CAGGLAGEETQYF